This T cell receptor (beta chain) was sequenced during a study of shared clonotypes between healthy human individuals. Study results and limitations: The study found about 5% of naive CD4 clonotypes shared across a few donors.

About this clone: What it recognizes is unknown.

Every donor, a Caucasian adult, lived in Nashville, Tennessee. A CD45RA-negative memory subset and a CD45RA+ naive subset were separated from the CD4+ cells. Original handling: ImmunoSEQ output lacked quality scores and full-length reads, limiting matched filtering. Produced via immunoSEQ multiplex PCR; TCRdb's table is partial and in-frame only. The DNA gave D and trimming, while V, J and clone size come from that table. The repertoire holds some 650,000 clones, with approximately 97% as singletons. The receptor's source is a woman between 25 and 40 years old in good health. The sequenced sample was naive CD4+ T cells sorted from blood. Sample subset: CD45RA+ positively selected.

The CDR3 reads CASSPAEGVNEQFF. The CDR3, as DNA: TGTGCCAGCAGCCCCGCCGAGGGGGTCAATGAGCAGTTCTTC. The rearrangement links TRBV7-9 to TRBJ2-1, with D maybe TRBD1 (6 bases). V lost 5 bases, J lost 6 bases, and 14 bases lay in between. Germline CDR1 reads SEHNR; CDR2 reads FQNEAQ (reference sequence). The CDR3 runs to 14 residues.